The 7 T cell receptor beta chains presented below share a single source sample, sequenced in a study of shared clonotypes between healthy human individuals. Sequencing was performed with immunoSEQ multiplex PCR; in TCRdb, only in-frame clones are kept and a portion is missing. This sample has approximately 1,500,000 clones, with approximately 97% found just once. Sequencing used naive CD4+ T cells sorted from blood. Subset in this sample: CD45RA+ positively selected. The receptors were sampled from a man aged 25 to 40 in good health.

The gene calls are TRBV7-2 and TRBJ1-2, with TRBD1 identical over 10 bases. Germline V CDR1 and CDR2: SGHTA, FQGNSA. V was clipped by 5 bases and J by 4 bases; unmatched bases: 4. The CDR3 has 14 residues. The CDR3 region is CASSRTGGFYGYTF. In nucleotides, the CDR3 is TGTGCCAGCAGCCGGACAGGGGGTTTCTATGGCTACACCTTC.

The CDR3 loop is CASSMDSGKPKFF. Written as DNA, the CDR3 is TGTGCCAGTAGTATGGATAGCGGGAAACCTAAGTTCTTC. The rearrangement uses TRBV19 and TRBJ2-1, with 8 nucleotides matching TRBD2. The ends lost 3 bases at V and 14 bases at J; junction bases unmatched: 9. The length of the CDR3 is 13 residues. Germline loops: CDR1 LNHDA, CDR2 SQIVND (reference sequence).

This chain uses TRBV27 with TRBJ2-7; 7 bases are shared with TRBD1. Germline CDR1 MNHEY, CDR2 SMNVEV (reference sequence). CDR3 length: 15 residues. V shed 6 bases, J shed 1 base, and the junction held 9 bases outside the gene matches. CDR3 loop: CASSPAGTASYEQYF. CDR3 nucleotides: TGTGCCAGCAGCCCGGCCGGGACAGCTTCCTACGAGCAGTACTTC.

The chain links TRBV7-9 to TRBJ1-1; the D is unclear. Trimming stripped 5 bases from V and 4 bases from J, with 14 bases between. The CDR3 totals 14 residues. CDR1 is SEHNR and CDR2 is FQNEAQ in the germline V gene (reference sequence). The CDR3 nucleotides read TGTGCCAGCAGCATTGGGAGGTCGGGCACTGAAGCTTTCTTT. Translating it yields CASSIGRSGTEAFF. The whole variable domain, filled in from reference TRBV7-9 and TRBJ1-1, reads DTGVSQNPRHKITKRGQNVTFRCDPISEHNRLYWYRQTLGQGPEFLTYFQNEAQLEKSRLLSDRFSAERPKGSFSTLEIQRTEQGDSAMYLCASSIGRSGTEAFFGQGTRLTVV.

This chain uses TRBV7-9 with TRBJ2-7; no clear D gene. This CDR3 spans 13 amino acids. The V end was cut by 6 bases, the J end by 0 bases, with 9 bases between. CDR1 is SEHNR, CDR2 FQNEAQ, per germline (reference sequence). The CDR3 here is CASSYGGSYEQYF. CDR3 in DNA: TGTGCCAGCAGTTACGGCGGCTCCTACGAGCAGTACTTC.

This clone came up once. The DNA of the CDR3 is TGTGCCAGCAGCTTGGCGCCAGGGGCGACAGATACGCAGTATTTT. Protein sequence: CASSLAPGATDTQYF. The chain recombines TRBV5-4 with TRBJ2-3, with a weak D call TRBD1 (6 bases). Germline lookup yields CDR1 SGHNT and CDR2 YYREEE (reference sequence). V shed 0 bases and J shed 3 bases, with 11 bases lying between them. CDR3 length: 15 residues.

The chain uses TRBV6-1 and TRBJ2-7; weak D call: TRBD1 (5 bases). Trimming took off 2 bases at V and 2 bases at J, with 10 bases between the two ends. The germline V gene has CDR1 MNHNS and CDR2 SASEGT. This CDR3 is built from 14 residues. The CDR3: CASSEQGQPYEQYF. The CDR3 nucleotides read TGTGCCAGCAGTGAACAGGGCCAACCCTACGAGCAGTACTTC.